Each of the 8 T cell receptor beta chains below was sequenced from the same sample in a study of T cells in Graves' hyperthyroidism and ophthalmopathy. Using RNA transcripts as the source, TCR beta CDR3 regions were amplified. A set of HTBI primers served as the primers for a first-round RT-PCR of the TCR CDR3. TCRdb independently ran MiXCR on the multiplex PCR reads; one entry per CDR3 protein. The data hold 75,000 to 100,000 distinct CDR3 sequences, with 51% observed a single time. Material: blood. The receptors shown here come from a middle-aged woman with Graves' hyperthyroidism.

This chain connects TRBV5-1 to TRBJ2-3; no firm D call. The ends were cut back, 0 bases at V and 10 bases at J, with 3 bases in the middle. Looked up from germline, CDR1 is SGHRS and CDR2 is YFSETQ. The CDR3 length is 10 residues. The CDR3 bases are TGCGCCAGCAGCTTGGATGCGCAGTATTTT. Translating gives CASSLDAQYF.

This sequence joins TRBV7-2 and TRBJ2-7, with 7 bases matching TRBD1. The CDR3 runs to 15 residues. After removal of 5 bases from V and 1 base from J, the junction contained 8 bases not matched to a gene. Germline V gene sequence: CDR1 SGHTA, CDR2 FQGNSA. CDR3 in amino acids: CASSLRPTGSYEQYF. Written as DNA, the CDR3 is TGTGCCAGCAGCCTCCGACCGACAGGGTCCTACGAGCAGTACTTC.

The V gene is TRBV15, the J gene TRBJ2-5; 10 positions match TRBD1. V trimming: 10 bases; J trimming: 11 bases; junction bases outside the gene matches: 19. Germline V gene data show CDR1 as LNHNV and CDR2 as YYDKDF (reference sequence). The CDR3 extends over 15 amino acids. As DNA, the CDR3 is TGTGCCAGCAGTTCCCTGACAGGGGGCCAAGGGACTCAGTACTTC. Its translation: CASSSLTGGQGTQYF.

CDR3 sequence reads: CASSESDGSNSPLHF. CDR3 in DNA: TGCGCCAGCAGTGAGTCGGATGGGTCCAATTCACCCCTCCACTTT. The chain combines TRBV10-2 with TRBJ1-6; no firm D call. Trimming pared 0 bases from V and 7 bases from J, leaving 10 bases between. The germline V gene has CDR1 WSHSY and CDR2 SAAADI. This CDR3 region has 15 residues.

Concerning this clonotype: This sequence may be a read error, since a much larger clone differs from it by one base. The chain employs TRBV20-1 and TRBJ2-7, with 7 bases aligning to TRBD1. J gave up 2 bases and V 4 bases, and 11 bases lay outside the gene matches. Looked up from germline, CDR1 is DFQATT and CDR2 is SNEGSKA (reference sequence). The CDR3 runs 15 residues. CDR3 sequence: CSATGTEQTAYEQYF. CDR3 coding DNA: TGCAGTGCTACCGGGACAGAACAAACCGCCTACGAGCAGTACTTC.

Regarding this clonotype: The final CDR3 position lacks the conserved phenylalanine or tryptophan, pointing to a likely read error. The chain uses TRBV10-3 and TRBJ2-5; 8 bases line up with TRBD1. The junction had 6 bases not matched to a gene; V was cut back by 2 bases and J by 4 bases. CDR3 length equals 15 residues. Per germline, CDR1 ENHRY and CDR2 SYGVKD. The CDR3: CAISEEGTGGETQYL. In DNA form, the CDR3 reads TGTGCCATCAGTGAGGAAGGGACAGGCGGAGAGACCCAGTACCTC.

This clonotype was seen repeatedly, ten times or more. The CDR3 reads CASSLAGGTGGDGYTF. The CDR3 DNA is TGTGCCAGCAGCTTAGCCGGGGGGACAGGGGGCGATGGCTACACCTTC. This sequence joins TRBV7-2 and TRBJ1-2; 12 positions agree with TRBD1. J was trimmed by 6 bases and V by 0 bases; bases with no gene match: 5. Germline CDR1 and CDR2: SGHTA and FQGNSA. The CDR3 is 16 residues long.

V and J are TRBV28 and TRBJ2-7, with 12 bases lining up with TRBD2. Germline-derived CDR1 and CDR2 are MDHEN and SYDVKM. V lost 5 bases and J lost 3; bases outside the gene matches: 11. The CDR3 consists of 17 residues. CDR3 DNA sequence: TGTGCCAGCAGTCTGTGGACTAGCGGGGACAGATACTACGAGCAGTACTTC. This sequence encodes CASSLWTSGDRYYEQYF.